These T cell receptor beta chains were read from a single sample in a study of cytomegalovirus exposure and HLA in healthy donors. Produced via immunoSEQ multiplex PCR; TCRdb's table is partial and in-frame only. Here the sample spans fewer than 130,000 clones, 60% to 85% being singletons. The sequenced sample was PBMCs. The receptors stem from a female donor in good health and CMV-seropositive. Both conserved end residues are part of each CDR3. Fields, in order: J gene, D gene, V gene, clone size, CDR3 DNA, CDR3 protein. The D gene is left open where the match is weak. Where a row states a size, it is once, few, many or the class of an expanded clone; other rows omit it.

J: TRBJ1-6
D: -
V: TRBV27
size: -
DNA: TGTGCCAGCGGCAGCCAGGTGGATTCACCCCTCCACTTT
CDR3: CASGSQVDSPLHF

J: TRBJ1-1
D: -
V: TRBV29-1
size: -
DNA: TGCAGCGTTGAGGTCGGGGGGCGGGGGACTGAAGCTTTCTTT
CDR3: CSVEVGGRGTEAFF

J: TRBJ2-7
D: TRBD1
V: TRBV18
size: -
DNA: TGTGCCAGCTCACCAGTAGGCCTAGACAGGTCAGGGGGCGAGCAGTACTTC
CDR3: CASSPVGLDRSGGEQYF

J: TRBJ1-1
D: -
V: TRBV25-1
size: -
DNA: TGTGCCAGCAGTGAGTGGGGGGGCACTGAAGCTTTCTTT
CDR3: CASSEWGGTEAFF

J: TRBJ2-7
D: -
V: TRBV28
size: -
DNA: TGTGCCAGCAGCCTCCCCGGAGAAAATTACGAGCAGTACTTC
CDR3: CASSLPGENYEQYF

J: TRBJ1-5
D: TRBD1
V: TRBV7-2
size: -
DNA: TGTGCCAGCAGCGAAAGCCGGGACAGGTATAGCAATCAGCCCCAGCATTTT
CDR3: CASSESRDRYSNQPQHF

J: TRBJ2-1
D: TRBD2
V: TRBV5-1
size: many
DNA: TGCGCCAGCAGCTTAGCCGGGACTAGCGGCAATGAGCAGTTCTTC
CDR3: CASSLAGTSGNEQFF

J: TRBJ2-7
D: -
V: TRBV5-1
size: -
DNA: TGCGCCAGCAGCGAGGCCAGGGCCTACGAGCAGTACTTC
CDR3: CASSEARAYEQYF

J: TRBJ1-1
D: -
V: TRBV19
size: -
DNA: TGTGCCAGTACCTTCGGACACGGGAACACTGAAGCTTTCTTT
CDR3: CASTFGHGNTEAFF

J: TRBJ1-2
D: -
V: TRBV7-2
size: few
DNA: TGTGCCAGCAGCTTCTCAGGGCAATGGGATGGCTACACCTTC
CDR3: CASSFSGQWDGYTF

J: TRBJ2-2
D: TRBD2
V: TRBV18
size: -
DNA: TGTGCCAGCTCACCGGGAGCGGGAACGAACACCGGGGAGCTGTTTTTT
CDR3: CASSPGAGTNTGELFF

J: TRBJ2-1
D: TRBD1
V: TRBV6-1
size: -
DNA: TGTGCCAGCAGTGAGCCGGGACAGGGGTACAATGAGCAGTTCTTC
CDR3: CASSEPGQGYNEQFF

J: TRBJ1-5
D: -
V: TRBV28
size: few
DNA: TGTGCCAGCAGGAGGAGCCTCAATCAGCCCCAGCATTTT
CDR3: CASRRSLNQPQHF

J: TRBJ1-2
D: TRBD1
V: TRBV29-1
size: -
DNA: TGCAGCGTTGAAGAGGGGGACAGGGGCGATGGCTACACCTTC
CDR3: CSVEEGDRGDGYTF

J: TRBJ1-5
D: TRBD1
V: TRBV2
size: -
DNA: TGTGCCACTACAGGGGAACTCAATCAGCCCCAGCATTTT
CDR3: CATTGELNQPQHF

J: TRBJ1-6
D: TRBD1
V: TRBV4-2
size: -
DNA: TGTGCCAGCAGCCGCGGGACAGGGACGGTTGGCTCCTATAATTCACCCCTCCACTTT
CDR3: CASSRGTGTVGSYNSPLHF

J: TRBJ1-2
D: -
V: TRBV2
size: -
DNA: TGTGCCAGCAGTTGGGGGAGGGATGGCTACACCTTC
CDR3: CASSWGRDGYTF

J: TRBJ2-5
D: TRBD2
V: TRBV15
size: -
DNA: TGTGCCACCAGCAGACTTCAGCGGGGGTCAGGGACCCAGTACTTC
CDR3: CATSRLQRGSGTQYF

J: TRBJ2-6
D: TRBD1
V: TRBV7-3
size: -
DNA: TGTGCCAGCAGCTCGAAAGGACAGGGGGTTGGGGCCAACGTCCTGACTTTC
CDR3: CASSSKGQGVGANVLTF

J: TRBJ2-7
D: TRBD1
V: TRBV11-2
size: -
DNA: TGTGCCAGCAGCAAGGGACAGGACTACGAGCAGTACTTC
CDR3: CASSKGQDYEQYF

J: TRBJ1-1
D: TRBD1
V: TRBV29-1
size: once
DNA: TGCAGCACTCCGGGACAGAGGGTCACTGAAGCTTTCTTT
CDR3: CSTPGQRVTEAFF

J: TRBJ2-2
D: -
V: TRBV7-9
size: -
DNA: TGTTCCAGCAGCTTCCAGATGAACACCGGGGAGCTGTTTTTT
CDR3: CSSSFQMNTGELFF

J: TRBJ2-1
D: -
V: TRBV7-8
size: -
DNA: TGTGCCAGCAGCTTGAGCGGAGGGTTTGGCAATGAGCAGTTCTTC
CDR3: CASSLSGGFGNEQFF

J: TRBJ1-1
D: -
V: TRBV5-1
size: few
DNA: TGCGCCAGCAGCTTGGGGGGCGGGGGGGTCTTGGCTGAAGCTTTCTTT
CDR3: CASSLGGGGVLAEAFF

J: TRBJ2-5
D: -
V: TRBV2
size: -
DNA: TGTGCCAGCAGTCCCGACAGCCCAGAGACCCAGTACTTC
CDR3: CASSPDSPETQYF

J: TRBJ1-2
D: -
V: TRBV5-1
size: few
DNA: TGCGCCAGCAGCTTCCTTGGGGGGGCCAACTATGGCTACACCTTC
CDR3: CASSFLGGANYGYTF

J: TRBJ2-7
D: -
V: TRBV6-5
size: -
DNA: TGTGCCAGCAGTTCCCGTATGGGGGGGCCTGGGGTGCAGTACTTC
CDR3: CASSSRMGGPGVQYF

J: TRBJ2-5
D: -
V: TRBV7-7
size: -
DNA: TGTGCTAGCAGCTTATTCGGGGAAAAAGAGACCCAGTACTTC
CDR3: CASSLFGEKETQYF